This is a list of T cell receptor beta chains from one sample in a study of cytomegalovirus exposure and HLA in healthy donors. Generated by immunoSEQ multiplex PCR, the TCRdb table keeps only in-frame clones and is missing some. The data show some 140,000 clones, around 90% seen once. The specimen was PBMCs. The source of these receptors is a woman aged 25 to 39 in good health and CMV-seropositive. Both conserved end residues are part of each CDR3. D genes are given only for firm matches. Size tells how often a clone was seen (once, few, many) or the class of an expanded clone, and some rows leave it out.

TRBV7-2,.,TRBJ1-1,.,16,TGTGCCAGCAGCTTAAGGGGTGTGGGCTCGCGGACTGAAGCTTTCTTT,CASSLRGVGSRTEAFF
TRBV13,.,TRBJ2-5,TRBD2,18,TGTGCCAGCAGCTTAGAGGGGACTAGCGGGAGCCGAGCAGAGACCCAGTACTTC,CASSLEGTSGSRAETQYF
TRBV2,.,TRBJ1-3,.,15,TGTGCCAGCAGGGTAGATTCAGGGGCCGGGGACACCATATATTTT,CASRVDSGAGDTIYF
TRBV5-4,few,TRBJ2-7,.,15,TGTGCCAGCAGCCCGCCTGACAGGCCCCGGGGCGAGCAGTACTTC,CASSPPDRPRGEQYF
TRBV27,.,TRBJ2-5,.,16,TGTGCCAGCAGTTTACATACCGGGACTTTGAGGGAGACCCAGTACTTC,CASSLHTGTLRETQYF
TRBV7-9,.,TRBJ2-7,TRBD1,15,TGTGCCAGCAGCCCGGTGAGGGACAGTCGGTACGAGCAGTACTTC,CASSPVRDSRYEQYF
TRBV5-5,.,TRBJ2-1,TRBD1,15,TGTGCCAGCAGCTCCGAGGACAGGTTATACAATGAGCAGTTCTTC,CASSSEDRLYNEQFF
TRBV5-6,.,TRBJ2-3,TRBD1,16,TGTGCCAGCAGCTTTCTGACAGGGGTTAGCACAGATACGCAGTATTTT,CASSFLTGVSTDTQYF
TRBV7-8,.,TRBJ1-1,.,11,TGTGCCAGCTTGGTCGGGACTGAAGCTTTCTTT,CASLVGTEAFF
TRBV10-3,.,TRBJ1-4,.,12,TGTGCCGTCCCCCCGGGGGTGGAAAAACTGTTTTTT,CAVPPGVEKLFF
TRBV5-1,.,TRBJ2-2,TRBD2,18,TGCGCCAGCAGCCCGGGACTAGCGGGGGGGCCGGTCACCGGGGAGCTGTTTTTT,CASSPGLAGGPVTGELFF
TRBV9,once,TRBJ2-6,TRBD1,17,TGTGCCAGCAGCGAGGACAGGGTAGGTGGTGGGGCCAACGTCCTGACTTTC,CASSEDRVGGGANVLTF
TRBV27,.,TRBJ1-2,TRBD1,13,TGTGCCAGCAGCTTGACAGGGGACTATGGCTACACCTTC,CASSLTGDYGYTF
TRBV15,.,TRBJ2-5,.,14,TGTGCCACCAGCAGAGATCGCGGGACGGAGACCCAGTACTTC,CATSRDRGTETQYF